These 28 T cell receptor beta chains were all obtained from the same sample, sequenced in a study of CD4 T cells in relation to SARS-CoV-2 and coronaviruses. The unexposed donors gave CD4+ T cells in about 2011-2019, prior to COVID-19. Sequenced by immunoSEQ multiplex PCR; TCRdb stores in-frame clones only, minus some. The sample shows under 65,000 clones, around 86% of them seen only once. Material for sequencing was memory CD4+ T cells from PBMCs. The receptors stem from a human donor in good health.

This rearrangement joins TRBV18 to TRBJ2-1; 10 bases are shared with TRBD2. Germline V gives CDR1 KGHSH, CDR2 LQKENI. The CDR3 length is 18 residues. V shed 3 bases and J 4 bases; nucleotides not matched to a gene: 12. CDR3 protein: CASSPFMASGSMYNEQFF. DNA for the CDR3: TGTGCCAGCTCACCGTTTATGGCTAGCGGGAGTATGTACAATGAGCAGTTCTTC.

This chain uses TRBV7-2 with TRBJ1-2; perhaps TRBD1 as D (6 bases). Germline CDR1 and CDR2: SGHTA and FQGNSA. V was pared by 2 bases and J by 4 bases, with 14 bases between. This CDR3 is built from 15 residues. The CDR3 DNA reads TGTGCCAGCAGCTTATATCCAGGGGTCCCCTATGGCTACACCTTC. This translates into CASSLYPGVPYGYTF.

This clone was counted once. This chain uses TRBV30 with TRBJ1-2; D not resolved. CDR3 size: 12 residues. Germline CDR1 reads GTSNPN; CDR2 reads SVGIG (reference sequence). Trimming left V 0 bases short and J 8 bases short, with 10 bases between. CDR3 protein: CAWSVVSRGYTF. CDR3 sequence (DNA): TGTGCCTGGAGTGTGGTCAGCCGGGGCTACACCTTC.

The CDR3 loop reads CARRKGPHQPQHF. The CDR3 nucleotides read TGTGCCAGGAGAAAAGGGCCCCATCAGCCCCAGCATTTT. The chain recombines TRBV27 with TRBJ1-5; D is unclear. The V gene's germline CDR1 is MNHEY and CDR2 SMNVEV (reference sequence). Deletions cut 9 bases from V and 5 bases from J, with 14 bases between. There are 13 residues in the CDR3.

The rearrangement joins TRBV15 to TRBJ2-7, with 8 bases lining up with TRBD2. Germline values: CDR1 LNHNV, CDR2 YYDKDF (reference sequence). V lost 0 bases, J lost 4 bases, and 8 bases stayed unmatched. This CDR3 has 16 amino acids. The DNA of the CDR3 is TGTGCCACCAGCAGAGATATAAGCGGGAGTCAGTACGAGCAGTACTTC. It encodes CATSRDISGSQYEQYF.

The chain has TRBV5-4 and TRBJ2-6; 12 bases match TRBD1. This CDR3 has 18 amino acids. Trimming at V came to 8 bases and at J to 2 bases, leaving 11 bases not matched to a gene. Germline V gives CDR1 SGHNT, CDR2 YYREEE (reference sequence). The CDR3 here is CASLLGQGALPGANVLTF. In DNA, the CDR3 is TGTGCCAGTTTGCTGGGACAGGGGGCCCTCCCTGGGGCCAACGTCCTGACTTTC.

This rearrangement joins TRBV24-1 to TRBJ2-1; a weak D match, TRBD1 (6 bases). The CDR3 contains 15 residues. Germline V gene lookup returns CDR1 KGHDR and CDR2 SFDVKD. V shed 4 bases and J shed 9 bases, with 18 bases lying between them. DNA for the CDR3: TGTGCCACCAGTGAGCCGACAGGCTCAATGGGTGAGCAGTTCTTC. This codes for CATSEPTGSMGEQFF.

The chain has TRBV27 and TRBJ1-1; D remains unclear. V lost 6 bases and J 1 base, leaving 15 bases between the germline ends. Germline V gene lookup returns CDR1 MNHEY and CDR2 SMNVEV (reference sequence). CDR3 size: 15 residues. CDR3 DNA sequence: TGTGCCAGCAGATCTGGCGGGAGATCGAACACTGAAGCTTTCTTT. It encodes CASRSGGRSNTEAFF.

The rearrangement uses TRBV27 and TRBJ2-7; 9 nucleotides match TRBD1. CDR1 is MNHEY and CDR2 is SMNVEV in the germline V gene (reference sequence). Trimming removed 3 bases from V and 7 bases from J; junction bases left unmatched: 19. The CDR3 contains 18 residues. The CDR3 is CASSFLSFPGQGLREQYF. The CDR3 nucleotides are TGTGCCAGCAGTTTTCTATCCTTTCCGGGACAGGGACTTAGAGAGCAGTACTTC.

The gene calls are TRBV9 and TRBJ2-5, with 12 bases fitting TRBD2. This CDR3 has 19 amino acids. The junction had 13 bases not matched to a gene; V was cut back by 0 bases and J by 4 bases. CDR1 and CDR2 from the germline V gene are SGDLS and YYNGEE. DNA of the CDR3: TGTGCCAGCAGCGTAGGAGGAGGGGGGGCTAGCGGGAGGGGAGAGACCCAGTACTTC. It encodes CASSVGGGGASGRGETQYF.

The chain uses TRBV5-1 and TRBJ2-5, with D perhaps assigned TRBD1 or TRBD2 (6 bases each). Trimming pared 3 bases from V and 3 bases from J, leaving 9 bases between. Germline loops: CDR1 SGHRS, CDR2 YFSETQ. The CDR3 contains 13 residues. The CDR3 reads CASSWGAKETQYF. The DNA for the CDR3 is TGCGCCAGCAGCTGGGGGGCGAAAGAGACCCAGTACTTC.

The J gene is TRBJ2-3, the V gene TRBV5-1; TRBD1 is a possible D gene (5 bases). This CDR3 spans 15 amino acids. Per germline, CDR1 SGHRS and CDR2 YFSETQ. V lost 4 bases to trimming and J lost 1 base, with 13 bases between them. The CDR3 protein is CASSPRGGGTDTQYF. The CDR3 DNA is TGCGCCAGCAGCCCTAGGGGCGGCGGCACAGATACGCAGTATTTT.

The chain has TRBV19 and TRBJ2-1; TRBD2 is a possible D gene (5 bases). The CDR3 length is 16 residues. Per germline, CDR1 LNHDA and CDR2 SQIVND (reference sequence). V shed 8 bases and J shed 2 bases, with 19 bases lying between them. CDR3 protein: CASQRAGTGAYNEQFF. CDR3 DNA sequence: TGTGCCAGTCAAAGGGCGGGCACGGGCGCCTACAATGAGCAGTTCTTC.

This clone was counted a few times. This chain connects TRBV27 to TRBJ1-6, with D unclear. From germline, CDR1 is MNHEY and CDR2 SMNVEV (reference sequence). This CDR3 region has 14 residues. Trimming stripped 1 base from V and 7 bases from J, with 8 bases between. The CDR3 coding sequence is TGTGCCAGCAGTTTATGGGCGGTAAATTCACCCCTCCACTTT. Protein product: CASSLWAVNSPLHF.

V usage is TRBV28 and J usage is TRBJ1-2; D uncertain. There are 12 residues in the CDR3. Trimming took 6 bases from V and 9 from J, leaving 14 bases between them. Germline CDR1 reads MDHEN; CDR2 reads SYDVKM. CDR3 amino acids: CASRSPRASYTF. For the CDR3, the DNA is TGTGCCAGCAGATCCCCAAGAGCAAGCTACACCTTC.

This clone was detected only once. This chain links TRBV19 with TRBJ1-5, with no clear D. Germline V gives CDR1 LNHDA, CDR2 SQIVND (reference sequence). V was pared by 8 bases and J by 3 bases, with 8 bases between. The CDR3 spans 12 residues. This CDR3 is CASSVTNQPQHF. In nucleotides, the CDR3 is TGTGCCAGTTCAGTCACCAATCAGCCCCAGCATTTT.

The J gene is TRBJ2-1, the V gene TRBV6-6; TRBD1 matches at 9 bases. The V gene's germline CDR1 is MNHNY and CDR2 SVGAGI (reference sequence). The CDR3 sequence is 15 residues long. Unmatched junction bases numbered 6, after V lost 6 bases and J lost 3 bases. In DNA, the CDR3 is TGTGCCAGCAGCCTGGGACAGGGAAACTACAATGAGCAGTTCTTC. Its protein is CASSLGQGNYNEQFF.

This CDR3 reads CASSLLDNEQFF. CDR3 nucleotide sequence: TGCGCCAGCAGCTTACTGGACAATGAGCAGTTCTTC. V is TRBV5-1 and J is TRBJ2-1; D gene ambiguous. Germline V lookup: CDR1 SGHRS, CDR2 YFSETQ. V was cut by 2 bases and J by 5 bases, with 5 bases left in between. The CDR3 length is 12 residues. The full variable domain, completed using reference TRBV5-1 and TRBJ2-1, is KAGVTQTPRYLIKTRGQQVTLSCSPISGHRSVSWYQQTPGQGLQFLFEYFSETQRNKGNFPGRFSGRQFSNSRSEMNVSTLELGDSALYLCASSLLDNEQFFGPGTRLTVL.

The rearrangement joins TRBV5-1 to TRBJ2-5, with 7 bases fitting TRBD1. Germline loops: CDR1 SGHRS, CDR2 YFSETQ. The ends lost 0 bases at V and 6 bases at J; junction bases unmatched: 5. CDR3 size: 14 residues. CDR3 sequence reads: CASSLGQGIQTQYF. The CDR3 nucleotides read TGCGCCAGCAGCTTGGGACAGGGTATTCAGACCCAGTACTTC.

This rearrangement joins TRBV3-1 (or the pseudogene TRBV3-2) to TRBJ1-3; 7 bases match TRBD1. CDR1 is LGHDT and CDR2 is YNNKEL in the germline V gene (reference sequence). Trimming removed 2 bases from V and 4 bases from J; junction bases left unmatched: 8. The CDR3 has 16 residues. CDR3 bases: TGTGCCAGCAGCCAACGCACAGGGGTGTCCGGAAACACCATATATTTT. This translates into CASSQRTGVSGNTIYF.

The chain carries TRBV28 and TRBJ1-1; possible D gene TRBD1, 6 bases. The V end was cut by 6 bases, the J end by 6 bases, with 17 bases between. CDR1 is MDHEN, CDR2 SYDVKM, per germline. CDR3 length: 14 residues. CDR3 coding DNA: TGTGCCAGCAGCCTGGAACAGGGTACACCTGAAGCTTTCTTT. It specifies CASSLEQGTPEAFF. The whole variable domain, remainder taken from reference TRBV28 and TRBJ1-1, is DVKVTQSSRYLVKRTGEKVFLECVQDMDHENMFWYRQDPGLGLRLIYFSYDVKMKEKGDIPEGYSVSREKKERFSLILESASTNQTSMYLCASSLEQGTPEAFFGQGTRLTVV.

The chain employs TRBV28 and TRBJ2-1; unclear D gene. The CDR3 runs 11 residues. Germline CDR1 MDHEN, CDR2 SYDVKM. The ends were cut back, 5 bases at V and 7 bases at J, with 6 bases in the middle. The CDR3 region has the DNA TGTGCCAGCAGTCGAACGAATGAGCAGTTCTTC. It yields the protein CASSRTNEQFF.

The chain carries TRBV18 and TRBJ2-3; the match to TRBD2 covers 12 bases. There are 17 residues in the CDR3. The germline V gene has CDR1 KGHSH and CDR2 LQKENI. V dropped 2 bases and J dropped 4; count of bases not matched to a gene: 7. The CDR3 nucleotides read TGTGCCAGCTCACCAAGGACTAGCGGGATGGGGTCAGATACGCAGTATTTT. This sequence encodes CASSPRTSGMGSDTQYF.

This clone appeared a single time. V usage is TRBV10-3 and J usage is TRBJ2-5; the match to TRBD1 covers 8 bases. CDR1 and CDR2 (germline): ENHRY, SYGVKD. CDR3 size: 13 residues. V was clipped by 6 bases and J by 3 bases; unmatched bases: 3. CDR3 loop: CAIRPTGEETQYF. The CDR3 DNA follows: TGTGCCATCAGACCGACAGGGGAAGAGACCCAGTACTTC.

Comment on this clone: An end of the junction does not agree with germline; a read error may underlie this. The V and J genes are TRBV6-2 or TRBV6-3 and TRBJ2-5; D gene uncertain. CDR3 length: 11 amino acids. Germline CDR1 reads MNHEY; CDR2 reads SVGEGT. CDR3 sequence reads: CASSNSETQYF. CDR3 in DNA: TGTGCCAGCAGTAACTCAGAGACCCAGTACTTC.

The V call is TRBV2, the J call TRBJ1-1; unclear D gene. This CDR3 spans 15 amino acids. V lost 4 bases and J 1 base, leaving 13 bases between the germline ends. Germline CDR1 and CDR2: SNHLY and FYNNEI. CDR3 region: CASSVPSRQNTEAFF. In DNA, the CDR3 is TGTGCCAGCAGTGTCCCCTCTCGACAGAACACTGAAGCTTTCTTT.

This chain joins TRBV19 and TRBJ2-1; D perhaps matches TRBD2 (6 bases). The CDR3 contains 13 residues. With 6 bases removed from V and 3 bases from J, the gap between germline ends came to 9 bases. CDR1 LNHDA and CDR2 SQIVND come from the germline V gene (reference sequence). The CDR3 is CASSPTSYNEQFF. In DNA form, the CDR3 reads TGTGCCAGTAGCCCGACTAGCTACAATGAGCAGTTCTTC. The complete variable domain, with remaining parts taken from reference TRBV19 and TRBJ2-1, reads DGGITQSPKYLFRKEGQNVTLSCEQNLNHDAMYWYRQDPGQGLRLIYYSQIVNDFQKGDIAEGYSVSREKKESFPLTVTSAQKNPTAFYLCASSPTSYNEQFFGPGTRLTVL.

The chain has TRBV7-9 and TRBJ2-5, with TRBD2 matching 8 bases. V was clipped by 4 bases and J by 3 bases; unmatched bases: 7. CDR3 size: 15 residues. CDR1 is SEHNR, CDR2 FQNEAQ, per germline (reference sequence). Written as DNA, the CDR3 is TGTGCCAGCAGCTCTGGGACTAGTGCAAAAGAGACCCAGTACTTC. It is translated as CASSSGTSAKETQYF.